The rows below give T cell receptor beta chains drawn from one sample of a study of human T cells and chemical hapten exposure. From the RACE reads, TCRdb called clonotypes with MiXCR, one entry per CDR3 protein. The table has some 400,000 distinct CDR3 sequences, 4% to 6% seen once. The source was whole blood, collected in connection with sensitization to the hapten diphenylcyclopropenone (DPC). The receptors come from a woman aged 45-65 years with alopecia areata. Some clones in this sample may be carry-over from other donors' samples. CDR3s include the opening cysteine and the closing phenylalanine or tryptophan. The order of the fields is J gene, clone size, D gene, CDR3 length, V gene, CDR3 protein, CDR3 DNA. The D gene is left open where the match is weak. Clone size is not always given. Where it is, it says once, few, many or a class for expanded clones.

TRBJ1-6 | few | NA | 16 | TRBV20-1 | CSASPPEGVKNSPLHF | TGCAGTGCTAGTCCACCTGAAGGGGTAAAGAATTCACCCCTCCACTTT
TRBJ2-5 | many | NA | 15 | TRBV18 | CASSPPELYQETQYF | TGTGCCAGCTCACCACCTGAATTGTACCAAGAGACCCAGTACTTC
TRBJ2-7 | few | NA | 14 | TRBV6-5 | CASSRTILLGEQYF | TGTGCCAGCAGCCGGACTATTCTGCTAGGGGAGCAGTACTTC
TRBJ2-5 | NA | TRBD2 | 13 | TRBV6-2/TRBV6-3 | CASLTSAQETQYF | TGTGCCAGCCTGACTAGCGCCCAAGAGACCCAGTACTTC
TRBJ1-2 | few | NA | 13 | TRBV10-3 | CAISESDAYGYTF | TGTGCCATCAGTGAGTCGGACGCCTATGGCTACACCTTC
TRBJ2-2 | NA | TRBD1 | 16 | TRBV9 | CASSSRLDRKAGELFF | TGTGCCAGCAGTTCCCGTTTGGACAGGAAGGCCGGGGAGCTGTTTTTT
TRBJ1-1 | few | NA | 13 | TRBV7-8 | CASSLANREGAFF | TGTGCCAGCAGCTTAGCGAATAGGGAGGGAGCTTTCTTT
TRBJ2-5 | NA | TRBD2 | 15 | TRBV27 | CASSPLAGLAETQYF | TGTGCCAGCAGTCCACTAGCGGGGCTAGCGGAGACCCAGTACTTC
TRBJ2-3 | many | NA | 15 | TRBV18 | CASSPDRTSTDTQYF | TGTGCCAGCTCACCCGACAGAACTAGCACAGATACGCAGTATTTT
TRBJ2-3 | NA | TRBD2 | 14 | TRBV9 | CASSVSGGLYTQYF | TGTGCCAGCAGCGTCAGCGGGGGTTTATATACGCAGTATTTT
TRBJ1-2 | many | TRBD1 | 16 | TRBV4-3 | CASSQDGGTGVYGYTF | TGCGCCAGCAGCCAAGATGGGGGGACAGGGGTCTATGGCTACACCTTC
TRBJ2-1 | many | NA | 11 | TRBV29-1 | CSVEDGPEQFF | TGCAGCGTTGAGGATGGTCCTGAGCAGTTCTTC
TRBJ2-7 | NA | NA | 14 | TRBV6-2/TRBV6-3 | CASSSGTLLYEQYF | TGTGCCAGCAGTTCCGGGACCTTACTCTACGAGCAGTACTTC
TRBJ2-2 | NA | NA | 13 | TRBV3-1 | CASSKEKGGGLFF | TGTGCCAGCAGCAAAGAAAAAGGAGGGGGGCTGTTTTTT
TRBJ2-7 | many | NA | 12 | TRBV12-3/TRBV12-4 | CASQGTGAEQYF | TGTGCCAGCCAGGGGACGGGCGCGGAGCAGTACTTC
TRBJ2-5 | many | TRBD2 | 15 | TRBV6-5 | CASRSGLAGGETQYF | TGTGCCAGCAGGTCGGGACTAGCGGGAGGAGAGACCCAGTACTTC
TRBJ1-1 | NA | NA | 13 | TRBV6-5 | CASSYEVNTEAFF | TGTGCCAGCAGTTATGAGGTGAACACTGAAGCTTTCTTT
TRBJ2-1 | many | NA | 12 | TRBV27 | CASSITQREQFF | TGTGCCAGCAGTATAACCCAACGGGAGCAGTTCTTC
TRBJ2-5 | many | NA | 12 | TRBV16 | CASSQFSETQYF | TGTGCCAGCAGCCAATTTTCAGAGACCCAGTACTTC
TRBJ2-1 | NA | NA | 14 | TRBV12-3/TRBV12-4 | CASSTHRTYNEQFF | TGTGCCAGCAGTACCCACAGGACCTACAATGAGCAGTTCTTC
TRBJ1-1 | many | NA | 15 | TRBV7-2 | CASSLFLRASSEAFF | TGTGCCAGCAGCTTATTTTTGAGGGCATCGAGTGAAGCTTTCTTT
TRBJ1-5 | few | NA | 14 | TRBV10-3 | CAISDYPGGQPQHF | TGTGCCATCAGTGACTACCCGGGGGGCCAGCCCCAGCATTTT
TRBJ2-5 | NA | TRBD2 | 16 | TRBV2 | CASSPLAGELQETQYF | TGTGCCAGCAGTCCCCTAGCGGGGGAACTCCAAGAGACCCAGTACTTC
TRBJ1-1 | few | NA | 13 | TRBV20-1 | CSASYGMNTEAFF | TGCAGTGCTAGCTACGGAATGAACACTGAAGCTTTCTTT
TRBJ1-6 | many | TRBD1 | 14 | TRBV11-2 | CASSSSPGGSPLHF | TGTGCCAGCAGCTCTAGCCCAGGGGGTTCACCCCTCCACTTT
TRBJ2-3 | many | NA | 18 | TRBV5-1 | CASSFFPRGLTSTDTQYF | TGCGCCAGCAGCTTCTTTCCCAGGGGACTAACTAGCACAGATACGCAGTATTTT
TRBJ1-1 | many | TRBD1 | 18 | TRBV2 | CASSERARKTGANTEAFF | TGTGCCAGCAGCGAACGGGCGCGAAAGACAGGGGCGAACACTGAAGCTTTCTTT
TRBJ2-7 | many | TRBD2 | 14 | TRBV18 | CASSPSGIRGEQYF | TGTGCCAGCTCACCTAGCGGGATCAGGGGCGAGCAGTACTTC
TRBJ1-6 | many | NA | 14 | TRBV20-1 | CSARDPGGNSPLHF | TGCAGTGCTAGAGATCCGGGGGGCAATTCACCCCTCCACTTT